This T cell receptor beta chain came from a study of cytomegalovirus exposure and HLA in healthy donors. The CDR3 totals 14 residues. Trimming removed 3 bases from V and 10 bases from J; junction bases left unmatched: 7. The V gene's germline CDR1 is SGHDT and CDR2 YYEEEE. Primers: 60 Vbeta forward and 13 Jbeta reverse. This table comes from immunoSEQ multiplex PCR, and its TCRdb copy is limited to in-frame clones, with some not included. The sample holds just over 60,000 clones, around 87% seen once. This TCR came from a man aged 18 to 29 in good health and CMV-seronegative. Sequencing was carried out using PBMCs. V and J are TRBV5-6 and TRBJ2-1, with 10 positions matching TRBD2. The CDR3 bases are TGTGCCAGCAGCTGGGATCTAGCGGGGGACGAGCAGTTCTTC. Its protein product is CASSWDLAGDEQFF.